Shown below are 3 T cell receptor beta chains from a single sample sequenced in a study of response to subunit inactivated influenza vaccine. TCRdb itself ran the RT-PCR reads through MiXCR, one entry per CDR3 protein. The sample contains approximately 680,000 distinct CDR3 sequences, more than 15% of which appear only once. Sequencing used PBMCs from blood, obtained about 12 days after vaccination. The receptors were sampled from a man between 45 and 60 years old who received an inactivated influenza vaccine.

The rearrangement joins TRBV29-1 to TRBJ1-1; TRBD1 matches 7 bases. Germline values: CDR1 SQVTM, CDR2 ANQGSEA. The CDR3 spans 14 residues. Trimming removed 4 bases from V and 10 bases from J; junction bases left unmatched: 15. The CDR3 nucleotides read TGCAGCGTTGGGACCGGGACAGCTCCACCAAGAGCTTTCTTT. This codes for CSVGTGTAPPRAFF.

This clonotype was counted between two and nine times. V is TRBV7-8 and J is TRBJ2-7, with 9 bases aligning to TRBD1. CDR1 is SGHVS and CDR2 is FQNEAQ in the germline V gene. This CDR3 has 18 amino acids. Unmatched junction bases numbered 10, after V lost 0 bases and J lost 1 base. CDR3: CASSLADLFGTGSYEQYF. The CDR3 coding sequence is TGTGCCAGCAGCTTAGCCGATCTCTTCGGGACAGGGTCCTACGAGCAGTACTTC.

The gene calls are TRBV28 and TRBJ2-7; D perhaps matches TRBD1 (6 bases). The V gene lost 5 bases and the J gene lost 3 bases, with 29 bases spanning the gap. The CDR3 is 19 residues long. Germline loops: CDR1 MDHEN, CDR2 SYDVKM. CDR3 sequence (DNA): TGTGCCAGCAGTGCAACAGGGTACGGCCCCCCAGAGCTACTCTACGAGCAGTACTTC. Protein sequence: CASSATGYGPPELLYEQYF.